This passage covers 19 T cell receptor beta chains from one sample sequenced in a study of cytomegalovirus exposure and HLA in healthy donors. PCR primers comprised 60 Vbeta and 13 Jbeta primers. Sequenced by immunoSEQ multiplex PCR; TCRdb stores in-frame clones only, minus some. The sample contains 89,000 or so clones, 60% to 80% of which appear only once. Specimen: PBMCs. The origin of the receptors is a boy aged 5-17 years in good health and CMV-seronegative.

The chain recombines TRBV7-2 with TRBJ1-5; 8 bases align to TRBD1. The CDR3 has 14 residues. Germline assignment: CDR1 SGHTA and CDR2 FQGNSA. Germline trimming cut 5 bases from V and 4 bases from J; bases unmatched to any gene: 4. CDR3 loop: CASSPWTGNQPQHF. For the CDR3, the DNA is TGTGCCAGCAGCCCTTGGACAGGGAATCAGCCCCAGCATTTT. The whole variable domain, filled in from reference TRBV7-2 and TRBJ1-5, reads GAGVSQSPSNKVTEKGKDVELRCDPISGHTALYWYRQSLGQGLEFLIYFQGNSAPDKSGLPSDRFSAERTGGSVSTLTIQRTQQEDSAVYLCASSPWTGNQPQHFGDGTRLSIL.

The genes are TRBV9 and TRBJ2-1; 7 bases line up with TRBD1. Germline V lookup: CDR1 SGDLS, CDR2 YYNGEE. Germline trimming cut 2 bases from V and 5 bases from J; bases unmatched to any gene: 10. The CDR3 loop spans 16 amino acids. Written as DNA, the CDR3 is TGTGCCAGCAGCGTTCTTCCTGAGCAGGGGGACAATGAGCAGTTCTTC. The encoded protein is CASSVLPEQGDNEQFF. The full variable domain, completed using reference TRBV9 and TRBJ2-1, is DSGVTQTPKHLITATGQRVTLRCSPRSGDLSVYWYQQSLDQGLQFLIQYYNGEERAKGNILERFSAQQFPDLHSELNLSSLELGDSALYFCASSVLPEQGDNEQFFGPGTRLTVL.

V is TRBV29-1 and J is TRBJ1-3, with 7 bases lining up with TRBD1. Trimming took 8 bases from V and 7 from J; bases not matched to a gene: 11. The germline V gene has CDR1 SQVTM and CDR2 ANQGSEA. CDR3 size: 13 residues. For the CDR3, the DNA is TGCAGCACGTCCGACAGGGCGGCGAACACCATATATTTT. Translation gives CSTSDRAANTIYF. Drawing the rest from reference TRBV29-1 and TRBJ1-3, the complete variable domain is SAVISQKPSRDICQRGTSLTIQCQVDSQVTMMFWYRQQPGQSLTLIATANQGSEATYESGFVIDKFPISRPNLTFSTLTVSNMSPEDSSIYLCSTSDRAANTIYFGEGSWLTVV.

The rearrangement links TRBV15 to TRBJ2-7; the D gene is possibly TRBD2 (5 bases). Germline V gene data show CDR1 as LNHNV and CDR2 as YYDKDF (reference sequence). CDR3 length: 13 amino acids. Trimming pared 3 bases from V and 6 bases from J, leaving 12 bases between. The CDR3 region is CATSSQISGEQYF. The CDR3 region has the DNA TGTGCCACCAGCAGCCAAATAAGCGGCGAGCAGTACTTC.

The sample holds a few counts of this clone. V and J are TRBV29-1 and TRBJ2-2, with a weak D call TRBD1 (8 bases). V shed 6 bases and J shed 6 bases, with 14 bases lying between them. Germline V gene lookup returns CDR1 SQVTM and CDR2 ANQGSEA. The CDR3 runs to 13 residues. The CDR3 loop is CSVRTGRAGELFF. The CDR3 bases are TGCAGCGTGCGGACAGGGAGGGCCGGGGAGCTGTTTTTT.

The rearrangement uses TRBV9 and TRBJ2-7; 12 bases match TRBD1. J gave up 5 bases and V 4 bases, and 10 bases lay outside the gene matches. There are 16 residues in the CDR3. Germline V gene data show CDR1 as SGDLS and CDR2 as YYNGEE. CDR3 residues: CASSSTAGTGGHEQYF. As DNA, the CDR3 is TGTGCCAGCAGCTCCACGGCGGGGACAGGGGGCCACGAGCAGTACTTC.

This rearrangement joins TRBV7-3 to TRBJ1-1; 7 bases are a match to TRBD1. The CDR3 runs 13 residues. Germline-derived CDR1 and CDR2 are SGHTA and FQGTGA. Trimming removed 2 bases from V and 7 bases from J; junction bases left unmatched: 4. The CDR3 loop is CASSLVRQGEAFF. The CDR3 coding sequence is TGTGCCAGCAGCTTAGTGCGACAGGGTGAAGCTTTCTTT.

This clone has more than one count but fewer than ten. The chain's CDR3 is CASKYSSTSGREQYF. For the CDR3, the DNA is TGTGCCAGCAAGTATTCTAGCACTAGCGGGCGCGAGCAGTACTTC. This sequence joins TRBV6-1 and TRBJ2-7, with 9 bases lining up with TRBD2. In germline, CDR1 is MNHNS, CDR2 SASEGT. Losses at the gene ends were 7 bases for V and 6 bases for J; bases not matched to a gene: 13. The CDR3 contains 15 residues.

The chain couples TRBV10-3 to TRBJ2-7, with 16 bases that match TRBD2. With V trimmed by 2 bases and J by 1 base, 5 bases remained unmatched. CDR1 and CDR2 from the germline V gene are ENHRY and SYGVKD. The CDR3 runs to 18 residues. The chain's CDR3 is CAISEPGLAGGISYEQYF. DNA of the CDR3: TGTGCCATCAGTGAGCCGGGACTAGCGGGAGGGATTTCCTACGAGCAGTACTTC.

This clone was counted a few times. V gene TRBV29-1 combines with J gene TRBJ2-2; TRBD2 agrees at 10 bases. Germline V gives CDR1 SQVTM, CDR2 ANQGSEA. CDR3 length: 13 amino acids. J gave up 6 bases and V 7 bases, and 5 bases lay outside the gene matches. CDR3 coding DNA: TGCAGCGCCGAGCGGGAGGGTTCCGGGGAGCTGTTTTTT. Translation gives CSAEREGSGELFF.

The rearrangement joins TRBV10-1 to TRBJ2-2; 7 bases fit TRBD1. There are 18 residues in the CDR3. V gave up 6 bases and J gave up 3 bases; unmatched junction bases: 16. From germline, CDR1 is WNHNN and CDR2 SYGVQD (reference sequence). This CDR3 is CASRLRRDRAKDTGELFF. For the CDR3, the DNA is TGCGCCAGCAGACTCCGTCGAGACAGGGCTAAGGACACCGGGGAGCTGTTTTTT.

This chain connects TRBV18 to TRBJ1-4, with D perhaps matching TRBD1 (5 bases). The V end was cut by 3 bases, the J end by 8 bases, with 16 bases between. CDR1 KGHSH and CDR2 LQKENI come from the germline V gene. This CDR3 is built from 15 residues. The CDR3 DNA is TGTGCCAGCTCACCGCCGGGGGTAACGAGCGAAAAACTGTTTTTT. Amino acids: CASSPPGVTSEKLFF.

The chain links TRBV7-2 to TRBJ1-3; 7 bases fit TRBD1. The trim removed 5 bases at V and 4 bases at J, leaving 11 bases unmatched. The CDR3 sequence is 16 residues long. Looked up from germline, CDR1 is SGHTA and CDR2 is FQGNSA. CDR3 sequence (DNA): TGTGCCAGCAGCAAGACAGGGAAAGTATCAGGAAACACCATATATTTT. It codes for CASSKTGKVSGNTIYF.

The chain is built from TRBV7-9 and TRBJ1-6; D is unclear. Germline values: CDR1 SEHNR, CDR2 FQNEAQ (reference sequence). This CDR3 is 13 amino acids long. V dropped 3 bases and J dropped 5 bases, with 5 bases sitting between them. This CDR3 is CASSFGDNSPLHF. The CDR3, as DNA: TGTGCCAGCAGCTTCGGGGATAATTCACCCCTCCACTTT.

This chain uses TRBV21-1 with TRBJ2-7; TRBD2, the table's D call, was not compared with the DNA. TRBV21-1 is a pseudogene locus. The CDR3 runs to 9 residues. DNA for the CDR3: TGTGCCAGCATGAGTAAGCAGTACTTC. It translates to CASMSKQYF.

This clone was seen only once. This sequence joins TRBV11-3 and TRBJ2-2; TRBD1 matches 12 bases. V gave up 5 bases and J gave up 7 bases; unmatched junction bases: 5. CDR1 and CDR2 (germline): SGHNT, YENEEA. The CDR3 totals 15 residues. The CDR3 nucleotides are TGTGCCAGCAGCCGGGACAGGGGGCCTGACGGGGAGCTGTTTTTT. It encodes CASSRDRGPDGELFF.

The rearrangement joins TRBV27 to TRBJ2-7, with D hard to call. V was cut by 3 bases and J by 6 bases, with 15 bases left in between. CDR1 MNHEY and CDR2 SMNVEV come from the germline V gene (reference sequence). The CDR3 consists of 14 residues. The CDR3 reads CASSFGGWSGEQYF. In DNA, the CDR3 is TGTGCCAGCAGTTTCGGCGGCTGGTCTGGCGAGCAGTACTTC.

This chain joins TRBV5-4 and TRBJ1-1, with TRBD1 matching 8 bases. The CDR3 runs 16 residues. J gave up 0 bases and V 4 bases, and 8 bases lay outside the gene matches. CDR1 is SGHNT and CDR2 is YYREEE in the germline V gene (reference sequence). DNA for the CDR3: TGTGCCAGCAGCCCCGGGACAGGAGTCATGAACACTGAAGCTTTCTTT. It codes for CASSPGTGVMNTEAFF. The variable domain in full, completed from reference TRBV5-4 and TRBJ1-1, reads ETGVTQSPTHLIKTRGQQVTLRCSSQSGHNTVSWYQQALGQGPQFIFQYYREEENGRGNFPPRFSGLQFPNYSSELNVNALELDDSALYLCASSPGTGVMNTEAFFGQGTRLTVV.

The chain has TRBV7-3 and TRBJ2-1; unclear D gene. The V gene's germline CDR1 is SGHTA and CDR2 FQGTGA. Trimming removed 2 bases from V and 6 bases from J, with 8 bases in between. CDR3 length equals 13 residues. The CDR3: CASSLRGSNEQFF. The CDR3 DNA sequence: TGTGCCAGCAGCTTACGAGGTAGCAATGAGCAGTTCTTC.